This T cell receptor (beta chain) was sequenced during a study of CD8 T cells in ankylosing spondylitis. Whole-study findings and limits: A motif in TCR beta, a set of under ten highly homologous variants, appeared characteristic of ankylosing spondylitis blood.

This clonotype was observed a few times. The antigen is not known. This CDR3 spans 15 amino acids. Deletions cut 0 bases from V and 2 bases from J, with 8 bases between. Germline V gene lookup returns CDR1 LGHNA and CDR2 YSLEER. One entry per CDR3 protein, called by TCRdb with MiXCR from the 5' RACE reads. This sample has just over 300,000 distinct CDR3 sequences; under 25% occur once, and the top ten carry 3.5%. The source material was blood, either unsorted or a sorted T cell fraction (not recorded which). The gene calls are TRBV4-3 and TRBJ1-5; D gene uncertain. The sequence came from a female donor with ankylosing spondylitis or in good health (not recorded which). The CDR3 nucleotides are TGCGCCAGCAGCCAAGATGATGAGGGCAATCAGCCCCAGCATTTT. Translation: CASSQDDEGNQPQHF.